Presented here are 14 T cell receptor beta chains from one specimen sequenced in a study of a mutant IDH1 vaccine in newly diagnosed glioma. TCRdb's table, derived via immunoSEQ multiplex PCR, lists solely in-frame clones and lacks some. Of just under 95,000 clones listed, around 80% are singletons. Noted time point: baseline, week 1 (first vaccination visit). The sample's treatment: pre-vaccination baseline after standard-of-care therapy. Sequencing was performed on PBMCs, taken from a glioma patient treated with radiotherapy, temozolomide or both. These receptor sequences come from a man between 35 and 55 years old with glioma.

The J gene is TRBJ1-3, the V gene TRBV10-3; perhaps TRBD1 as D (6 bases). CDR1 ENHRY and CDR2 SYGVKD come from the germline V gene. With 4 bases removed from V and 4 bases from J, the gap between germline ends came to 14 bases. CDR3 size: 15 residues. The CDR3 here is CAISVGGATGNTIYF. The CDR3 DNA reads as TGTGCCATCAGTGTAGGGGGGGCTACCGGAAACACCATATATTTT.

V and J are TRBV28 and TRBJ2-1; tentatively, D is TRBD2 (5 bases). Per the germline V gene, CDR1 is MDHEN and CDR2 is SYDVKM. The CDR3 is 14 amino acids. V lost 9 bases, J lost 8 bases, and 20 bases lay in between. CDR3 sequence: CASELDPLKDEQFF. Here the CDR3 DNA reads TGTGCCAGTGAACTAGACCCCCTCAAAGATGAGCAGTTCTTC.

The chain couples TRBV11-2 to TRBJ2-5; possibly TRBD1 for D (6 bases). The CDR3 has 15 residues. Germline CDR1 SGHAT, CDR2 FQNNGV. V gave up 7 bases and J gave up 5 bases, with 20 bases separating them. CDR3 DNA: TGTGCCAGCACTAAACAGACAGGCCGAAGGGAGACCCAGTACTTC. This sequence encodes CASTKQTGRRETQYF.

The chain's CDR3 is CASSSRETMNTEAFF. CDR3 nucleotides: TGTGCCAGCAGCTCCAGGGAGACGATGAACACTGAAGCTTTCTTT. This chain links TRBV5-4 with TRBJ1-1; a weak D match, TRBD1 (5 bases). Germline V gene lookup returns CDR1 SGHNT and CDR2 YYREEE (reference sequence). The germline V and J ends were trimmed by 3 bases and 0 bases, with 12 bases remaining between them. The CDR3 loop spans 15 amino acids. The full variable domain, rest sourced from reference TRBV5-4 and TRBJ1-1, is ETGVTQSPTHLIKTRGQQVTLRCSSQSGHNTVSWYQQALGQGPQFIFQYYREEENGRGNFPPRFSGLQFPNYSSELNVNALELDDSALYLCASSSRETMNTEAFFGQGTRLTVV.

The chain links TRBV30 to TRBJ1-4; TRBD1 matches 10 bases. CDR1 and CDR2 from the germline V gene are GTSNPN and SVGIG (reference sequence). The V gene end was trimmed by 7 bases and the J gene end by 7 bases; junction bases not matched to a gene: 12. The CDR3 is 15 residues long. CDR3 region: CAFRTGGFVGEKLFF. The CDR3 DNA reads TGTGCCTTCCGGACAGGGGGATTTGTAGGTGAAAAACTGTTTTTT. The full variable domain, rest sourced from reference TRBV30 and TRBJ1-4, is SQTIHQWPATLVQPVGSPLSLECTVEGTSNPNLYWYRQAAGRGLQLLFYSVGIGQISSEVPQNLSASRPQDRQFILSSKKLLLSDSGFYLCAFRTGGFVGEKLFFGSGTQLSVL.

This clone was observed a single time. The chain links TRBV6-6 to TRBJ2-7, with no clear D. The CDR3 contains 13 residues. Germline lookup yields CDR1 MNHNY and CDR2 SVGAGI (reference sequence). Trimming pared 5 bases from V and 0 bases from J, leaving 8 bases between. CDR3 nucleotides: TGTGCCAGCAGTCTATACGGCTCCTACGAGCAGTACTTC. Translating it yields CASSLYGSYEQYF.

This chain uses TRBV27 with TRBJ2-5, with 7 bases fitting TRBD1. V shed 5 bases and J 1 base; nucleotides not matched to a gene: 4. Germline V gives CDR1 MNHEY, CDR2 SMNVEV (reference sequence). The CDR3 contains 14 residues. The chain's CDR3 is CASSRRTGQETQYF. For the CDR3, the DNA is TGTGCCAGCAGTAGAAGGACAGGCCAAGAGACCCAGTACTTC.

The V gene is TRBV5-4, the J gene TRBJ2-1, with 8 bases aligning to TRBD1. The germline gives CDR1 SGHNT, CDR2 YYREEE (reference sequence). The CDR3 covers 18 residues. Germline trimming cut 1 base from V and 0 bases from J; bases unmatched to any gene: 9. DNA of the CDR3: TGTGCCAGCAGCTTGTCCAGGGGGCTAATCACCTCCTACAATGAGCAGTTCTTC. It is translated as CASSLSRGLITSYNEQFF.

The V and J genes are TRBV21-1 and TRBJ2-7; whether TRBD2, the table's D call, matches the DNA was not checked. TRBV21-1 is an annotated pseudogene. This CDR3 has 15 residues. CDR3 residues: CASSKYARESPEQYF. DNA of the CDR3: TGTGCCAGCAGCAAATACGCGCGGGAGTCTCCCGAGCAGTACTTC.

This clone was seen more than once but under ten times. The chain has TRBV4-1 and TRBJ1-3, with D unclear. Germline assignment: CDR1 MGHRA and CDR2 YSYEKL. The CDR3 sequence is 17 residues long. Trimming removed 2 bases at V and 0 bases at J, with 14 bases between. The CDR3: CASSQTTTAGSGNTIYF. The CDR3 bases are TGCGCCAGCAGCCAAACAACGACCGCTGGCTCTGGAAACACCATATATTTT.

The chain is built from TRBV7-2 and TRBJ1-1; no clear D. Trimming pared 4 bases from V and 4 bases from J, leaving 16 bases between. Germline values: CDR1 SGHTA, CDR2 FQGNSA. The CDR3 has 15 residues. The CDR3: CASSSSEIPITEAFF. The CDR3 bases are TGTGCCAGCAGCTCCTCAGAAATTCCTATCACTGAAGCTTTCTTT.

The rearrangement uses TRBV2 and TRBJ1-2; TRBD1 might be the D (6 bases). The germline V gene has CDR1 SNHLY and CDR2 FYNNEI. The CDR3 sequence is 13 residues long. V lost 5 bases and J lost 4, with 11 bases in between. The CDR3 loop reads CASSSRQAYGYTF. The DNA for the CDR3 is TGTGCCAGCAGTTCCCGACAGGCCTATGGCTACACCTTC. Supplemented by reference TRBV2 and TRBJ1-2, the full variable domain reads EPEVTQTPSHQVTQMGQEVILRCVPISNHLYFYWYRQILGQKVEFLVSFYNNEISEKSEIFDDQFSVERPDGSNFTLKIRSTKLEDSAMYFCASSSRQAYGYTFGSGTRLTVV.

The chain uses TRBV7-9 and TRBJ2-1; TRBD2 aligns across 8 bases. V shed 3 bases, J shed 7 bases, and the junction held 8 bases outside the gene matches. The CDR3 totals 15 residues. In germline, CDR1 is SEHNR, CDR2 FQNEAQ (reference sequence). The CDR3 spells CASSFLSGGPNEQFF. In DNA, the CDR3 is TGTGCCAGCAGCTTTCTATCGGGAGGGCCTAATGAGCAGTTCTTC.

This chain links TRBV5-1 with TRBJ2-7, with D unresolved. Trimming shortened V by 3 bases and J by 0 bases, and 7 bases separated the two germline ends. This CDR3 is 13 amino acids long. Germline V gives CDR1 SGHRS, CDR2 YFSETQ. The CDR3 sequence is CASSSGPSYEQYF. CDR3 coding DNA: TGCGCCAGCAGCTCGGGCCCCTCCTACGAGCAGTACTTC.